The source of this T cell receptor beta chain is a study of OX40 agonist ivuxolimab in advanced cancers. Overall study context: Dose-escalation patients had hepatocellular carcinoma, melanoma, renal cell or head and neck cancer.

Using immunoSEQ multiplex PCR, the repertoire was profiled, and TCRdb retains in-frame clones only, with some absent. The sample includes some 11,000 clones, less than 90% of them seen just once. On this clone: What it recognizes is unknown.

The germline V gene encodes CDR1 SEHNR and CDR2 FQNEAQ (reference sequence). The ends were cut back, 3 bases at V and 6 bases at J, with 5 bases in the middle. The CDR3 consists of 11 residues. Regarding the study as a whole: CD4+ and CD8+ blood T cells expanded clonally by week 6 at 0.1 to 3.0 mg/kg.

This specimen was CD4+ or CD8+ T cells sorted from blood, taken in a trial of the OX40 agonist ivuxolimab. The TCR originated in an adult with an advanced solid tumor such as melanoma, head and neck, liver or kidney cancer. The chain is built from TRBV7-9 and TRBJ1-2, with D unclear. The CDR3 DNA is TGTGCCAGCAGCTTTGGGGATGGCTACACCTTC. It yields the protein CASSFGDGYTF.